This T cell receptor (beta chain) was obtained from a study of PD-L1 blockade in urothelial cancer. Overall study context: A median approximately 150,000 T cells were found in blood samples.

Time point meaning: peripheral blood 6 weeks after treatment start. Each patient's cancer was a locally advanced or metastatic urothelial carcinoma. Each patient supplied 1 to 8 pretreatment and on-treatment samples. Only in-frame clones appear in the TCRdb table, and some are missing; sequencing was by immunoSEQ multiplex PCR. The sample yields 95,000 to 150,000 clones, more than 70% seen once. This TCR was sampled from a man aged 50 or older with urothelial cancer. The sequences come from PBMCs, collected around atezolizumab (anti-PD-L1) treatment.

The DNA for the CDR3 is TGTGCCAGCAGCCCGCTCCCCGGGACAGGGGAGTTAACTAATGAAAAACTGTTTTTT. It specifies CASSPLPGTGELTNEKLFF. V gene TRBV11-2 combines with J gene TRBJ1-4; 10 bases align to TRBD1. V shed 5 bases and J 1 base; nucleotides not matched to a gene: 13. The germline gives CDR1 SGHAT, CDR2 FQNNGV. This CDR3 has 19 residues.